The present entry profiles one T cell receptor beta chain with its context. This clone was detected once. Its specific antigen is unknown. Base-call qualities are not available, and no considerably larger clone is one nucleotide away. This entry is derived from a study of shared clonotypes between healthy human individuals (dated by TCRdb to about 2020). For the study in its entirety: Three men and a couple of women, aged 18 to 49 years, made up the cohort. Per donor, three plates each were used for CD4 naive and CD4 memory, two for CD8 naive, and one for CD8 memory. Blood TCR repertoires of about five healthy adults were deeply sequenced to estimate repertoire size and the extent of clonotype sharing between individuals. Different laboratories and diverse techniques were used to prepare libraries and sequence TCR repertoires, to increase sequencing depth and limit assay-specific biases. Each donor's leukapheresis produced roughly between about 0.9 and 9.5 billion PBMCs. General study outcomes and caveats: Because the study included a small number of donors, the genetic and exposure-history diversity represented was limited. Sampling was restricted to blood, and TCR repertoires in tissue are likely to differ from TCR repertoires in blood. Higher generation probabilities were observed for clonotypes shared by all four sorted-subset donors than for non-shared clonotypes. Pairwise subsampling led to the expectation that sequencing depth would affect the degree of clonotype sharing among donors. Larger estimated clonotype richness was generally found for naive subsets than for memory subsets. Even with the large sequencing depth, rarefaction of the sorted-subset datasets indicated that sequencing was incomplete. About 4.5% of naive CD4, 3.5% of naive CD8, about 2.4% of memory CD4, and over 0.35% of memory CD8 clonotypes were shared across several donors.

Using the deep immunoSEQ assay, TCR CDR3 regions were amplified from genomic DNA by multiplex PCR. For each cell subset, the extracted genomic DNA was distributed evenly across all wells of several immunoSEQ 96-well plates, and each plate served as one replicate. For sorted subsets, each replicate PCR was loaded with roughly 0.2 ug genomic DNA, equivalent to 30,000 or so T cell genomes. Purified libraries were measured with a Qubit 3.0 fluorometer, size-checked on a Bioanalyzer 2100, and measured again with the KAPA Library Quantification kit. Every immunoSEQ 96-well plate was sequenced on a dedicated single-read 150-cycle Illumina NextSeq 550 flow cell. As for the original processing: Because only junctional sequences without quality scores were contained in the immunoSEQ output, filtering matching that applied to full-length reads could not be performed. To assign V/J genes and CDR3, sequences were annotated against IMGT germline references using PyIR, a Python wrapper for IgBLAST v1.9. Reads were filtered out if the reads had weak V/J assignments (E-value above 1e-6), no CDR3, stop codons, out-of-frame junctions, or ambiguous translated residues. V3J clonotypes were defined as sequences sharing an identical inferred V gene, J gene, and CDR3 amino acid sequence. Percentage overlap between repertoires was computed as shared unique clonotypes divided by the size of the smaller repertoire. Three approaches were used to assess repertoire richness: RTK rarefaction, the Chao1 estimator, and Recon v2.1 estimates of unobserved clonotypes. For all TCRbeta clonotypes obtained by the gDNA method from four donors, generation probabilities were computed with OLGA. TCRdb obtained this table from immuneACCESS and retained in-frame rearrangements with V and J assigned. These tables miss some clones; where compared with another copy, unresolved V genes account for less than half of the shortfall, and the remainder is unexplained. V and J calls and clone size come straight from that table; D and trimming were deduced from the DNA. The sample yields around 2,000,000 clones; 93% were counted once. More than 1.5% of the sample is taken by the ten largest.

For the CD8 naive samples, CD45RO-negative cells were positively selected for CCR7, yielding a CD45RA+CCR7+ population from which TemRA cells were excluded. Healthy HIV-negative adults with no recently reported acute infections or vaccinations were included as donors. Only Caucasian adults living in Nashville, Tennessee, USA were represented among the donors. Blood was collected by leukapheresis, and PBMCs were isolated by Ficoll-Histopaque density gradient centrifugation and then cryopreserved in liquid nitrogen vapor phase. Analytical flow cytometry was used to check the purity and quantity of every magnetically sorted T cell population. Genomic DNA was isolated from each sorted fraction and quantified by UV absorbance on a Nanodrop 2000c. The material sequenced was naive CD8+ T cells from PBMCs. The cell subset or site label on this specimen signifies: CD45RA+CCR7+. This clonotype was obtained from a man aged 18 to 30 in good health. Some clones in this sample may be carry-over from other donors' samples.

The DNA sequence reads TGCGCCAGCAGCCCGACCCCCCCGACTAGCGGGTTTTACAATGAGCAGTTCTTC. This gives the protein CASSPTPPTSGFYNEQFF. Recombination linked TRBV4-3 to TRBJ2-1; TRBD2 lines up with 10 middle nucleotides. The CDR1 and CDR2 encoded by the germline V gene are LGHNA and YSLEER. Its CDR3 holds 18 amino acids, cysteine through phenylalanine. Here the CDR3 DNA is all that survives: 54 bases in frame from base 1. From V the trimming removes 4 bases and from J it removes 4 bases, while the gene matches leave 13 bases of the junction unaccounted for.